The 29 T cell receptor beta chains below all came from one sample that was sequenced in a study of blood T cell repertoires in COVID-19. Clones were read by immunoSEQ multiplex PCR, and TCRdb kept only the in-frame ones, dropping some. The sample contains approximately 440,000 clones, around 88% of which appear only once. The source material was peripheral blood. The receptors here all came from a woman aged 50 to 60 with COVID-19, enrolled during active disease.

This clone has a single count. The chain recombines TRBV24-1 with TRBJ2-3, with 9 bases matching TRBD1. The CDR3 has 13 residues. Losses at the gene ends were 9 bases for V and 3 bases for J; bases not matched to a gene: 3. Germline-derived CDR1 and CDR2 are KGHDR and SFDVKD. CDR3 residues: CATGQGRTDTQYF. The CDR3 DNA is TGTGCCACCGGACAGGGGAGAACAGATACGCAGTATTTT.

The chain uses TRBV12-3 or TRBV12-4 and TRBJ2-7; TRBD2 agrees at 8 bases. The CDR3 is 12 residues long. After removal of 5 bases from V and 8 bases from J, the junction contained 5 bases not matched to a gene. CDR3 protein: CASSGGLDQQYF. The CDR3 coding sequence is TGTGCCAGCAGTGGGGGACTAGACCAGCAGTACTTC.

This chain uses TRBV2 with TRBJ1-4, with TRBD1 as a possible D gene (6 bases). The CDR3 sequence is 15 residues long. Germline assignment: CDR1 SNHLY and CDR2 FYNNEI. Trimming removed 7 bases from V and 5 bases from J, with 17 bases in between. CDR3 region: CASTEGGQPNEKLFF. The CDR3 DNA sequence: TGTGCCAGCACCGAGGGTGGACAGCCCAATGAAAAACTGTTTTTT.

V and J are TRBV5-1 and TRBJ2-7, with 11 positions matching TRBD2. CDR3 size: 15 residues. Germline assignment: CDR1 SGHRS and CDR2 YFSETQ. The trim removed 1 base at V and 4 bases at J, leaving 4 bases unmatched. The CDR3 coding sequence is TGCGCCAGCAGCTTGACTAGCGGGGGCCTTTACGAGCAGTACTTC. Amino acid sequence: CASSLTSGGLYEQYF.

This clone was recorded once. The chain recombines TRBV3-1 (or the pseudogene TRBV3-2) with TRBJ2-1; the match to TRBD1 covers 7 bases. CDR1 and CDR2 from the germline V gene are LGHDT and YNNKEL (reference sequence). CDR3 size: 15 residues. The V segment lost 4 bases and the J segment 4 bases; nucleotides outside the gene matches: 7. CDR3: CASSLTGMKYNEQFF. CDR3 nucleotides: TGTGCCAGCAGCCTGACAGGGATGAAATACAATGAGCAGTTCTTC.

The CDR3 loop reads CASSQRGPGYTF. In nucleotides, the CDR3 is TGTGCCAGCAGCCAGAGGGGGCCTGGCTACACCTTC. The gene calls are TRBV7-2 and TRBJ1-2, with 7 bases aligning to TRBD1. V shed 5 bases and J 7 bases; nucleotides not matched to a gene: 4. This CDR3 contains 12 residues. CDR1 and CDR2 from the germline V gene are SGHTA and FQGNSA. The full variable domain, with the rest looked up from reference TRBV7-2 and TRBJ1-2, is GAGVSQSPSNKVTEKGKDVELRCDPISGHTALYWYRQSLGQGLEFLIYFQGNSAPDKSGLPSDRFSAERTGGSVSTLTIQRTQQEDSAVYLCASSQRGPGYTFGSGTRLTVV.

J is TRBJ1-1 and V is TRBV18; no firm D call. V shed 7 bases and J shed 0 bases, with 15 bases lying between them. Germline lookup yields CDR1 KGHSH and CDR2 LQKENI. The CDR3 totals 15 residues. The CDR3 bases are TGTGCCAGCTTCACCCAAACGGGGATGAACACTGAAGCTTTCTTT. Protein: CASFTQTGMNTEAFF.

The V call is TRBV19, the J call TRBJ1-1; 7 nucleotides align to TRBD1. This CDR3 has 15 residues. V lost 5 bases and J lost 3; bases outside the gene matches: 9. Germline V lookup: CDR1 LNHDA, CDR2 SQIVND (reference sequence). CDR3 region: CASSQQDRPDTEAFF. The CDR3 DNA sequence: TGTGCCAGTAGTCAACAGGACAGGCCGGACACTGAAGCTTTCTTT.

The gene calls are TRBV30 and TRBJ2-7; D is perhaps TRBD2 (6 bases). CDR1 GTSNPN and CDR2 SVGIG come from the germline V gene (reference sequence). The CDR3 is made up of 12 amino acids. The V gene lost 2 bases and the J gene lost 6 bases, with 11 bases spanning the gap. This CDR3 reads CAWSQSRGEQYF. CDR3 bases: TGTGCCTGGAGTCAGTCGCGGGGCGAGCAGTACTTC.

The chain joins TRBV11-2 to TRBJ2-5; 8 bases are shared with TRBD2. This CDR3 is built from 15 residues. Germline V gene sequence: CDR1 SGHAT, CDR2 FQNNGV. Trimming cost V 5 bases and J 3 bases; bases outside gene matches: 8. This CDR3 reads CASSHRHGGEETQYF. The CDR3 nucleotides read TGTGCCAGCAGCCACAGGCACGGGGGGGAAGAGACCCAGTACTTC.

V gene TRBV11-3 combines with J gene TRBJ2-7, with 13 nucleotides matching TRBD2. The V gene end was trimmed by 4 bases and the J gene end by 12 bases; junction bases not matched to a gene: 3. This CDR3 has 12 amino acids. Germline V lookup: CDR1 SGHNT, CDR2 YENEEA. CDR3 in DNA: TGTGCCAGCAGCTATGGGACTAGCGGGATGTACTTC. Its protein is CASSYGTSGMYF.

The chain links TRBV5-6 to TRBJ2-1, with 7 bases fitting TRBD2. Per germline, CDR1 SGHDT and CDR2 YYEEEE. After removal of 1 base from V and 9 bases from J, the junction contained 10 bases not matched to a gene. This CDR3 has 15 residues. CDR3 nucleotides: TGTGCCAGCAGCTTGAGCTGGGCGGGAGCCCCTGAGCAGTTCTTC. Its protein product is CASSLSWAGAPEQFF.

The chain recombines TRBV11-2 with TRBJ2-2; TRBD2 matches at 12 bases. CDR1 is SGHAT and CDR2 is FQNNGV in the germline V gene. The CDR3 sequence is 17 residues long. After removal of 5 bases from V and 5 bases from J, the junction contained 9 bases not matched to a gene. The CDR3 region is CASSLWGLAGKTGELFF. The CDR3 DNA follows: TGTGCCAGCAGCCTTTGGGGACTAGCGGGCAAAACCGGGGAGCTGTTTTTT.

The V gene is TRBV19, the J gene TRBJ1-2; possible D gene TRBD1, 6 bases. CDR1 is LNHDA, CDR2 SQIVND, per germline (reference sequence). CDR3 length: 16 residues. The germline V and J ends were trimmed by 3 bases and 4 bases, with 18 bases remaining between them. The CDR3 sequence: CASSIPFRGRPYGYTF. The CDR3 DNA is TGTGCCAGTAGTATCCCCTTCAGGGGCCGCCCCTATGGCTACACCTTC.

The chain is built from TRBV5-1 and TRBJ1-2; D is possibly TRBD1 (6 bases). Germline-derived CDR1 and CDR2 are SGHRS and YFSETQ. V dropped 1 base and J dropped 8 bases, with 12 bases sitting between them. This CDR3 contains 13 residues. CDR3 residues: CASSLSRGHGYTF. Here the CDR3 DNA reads TGCGCCAGCAGCTTGAGCAGGGGACACGGCTACACCTTC. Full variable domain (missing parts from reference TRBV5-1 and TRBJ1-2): KAGVTQTPRYLIKTRGQQVTLSCSPISGHRSVSWYQQTPGQGLQFLFEYFSETQRNKGNFPGRFSGRQFSNSRSEMNVSTLELGDSALYLCASSLSRGHGYTFGSGTRLTVV.

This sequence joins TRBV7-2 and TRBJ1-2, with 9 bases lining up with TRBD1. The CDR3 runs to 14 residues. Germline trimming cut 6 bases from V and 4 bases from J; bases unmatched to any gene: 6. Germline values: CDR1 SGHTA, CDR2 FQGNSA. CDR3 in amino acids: CASRAGQGPYGYTF. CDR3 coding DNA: TGTGCCAGCAGGGCCGGACAGGGGCCCTATGGCTACACCTTC.

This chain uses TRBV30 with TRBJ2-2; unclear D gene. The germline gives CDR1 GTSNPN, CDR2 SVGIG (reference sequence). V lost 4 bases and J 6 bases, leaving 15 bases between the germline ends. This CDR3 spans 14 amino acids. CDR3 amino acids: CAWKATPGPGELFF. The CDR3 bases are TGTGCCTGGAAAGCAACCCCAGGTCCCGGGGAGCTGTTTTTT.

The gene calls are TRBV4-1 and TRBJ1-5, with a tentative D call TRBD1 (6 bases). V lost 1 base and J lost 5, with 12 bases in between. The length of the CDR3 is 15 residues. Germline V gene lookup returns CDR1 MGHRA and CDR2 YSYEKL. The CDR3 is CASSQVIGGHQPQHF. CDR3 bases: TGCGCCAGCAGCCAAGTGATCGGGGGGCATCAGCCCCAGCATTTT.

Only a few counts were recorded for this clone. Written as DNA, the CDR3 is TGCGCCAGCACCGAGGGCCTTTTGGGGAGTTCACCCCTCCACTTT. Translating it yields CASTEGLLGSSPLHF. The chain carries TRBV10-2 and TRBJ1-6; no firm D call. The germline CDR1 and CDR2 sequences are WSHSY and SAAADI. The CDR3 sequence is 15 residues long. Trimming shortened V by 7 bases and J by 9 bases, and 19 bases separated the two germline ends.

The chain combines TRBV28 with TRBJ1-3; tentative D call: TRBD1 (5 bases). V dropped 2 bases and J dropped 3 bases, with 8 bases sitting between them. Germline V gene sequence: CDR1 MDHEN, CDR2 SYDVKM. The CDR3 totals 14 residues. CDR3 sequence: CASSLSRDGNTIYF. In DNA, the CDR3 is TGTGCCAGCAGTTTAAGCAGGGATGGAAACACCATATATTTT. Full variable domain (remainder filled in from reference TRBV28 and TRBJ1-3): DVKVTQSSRYLVKRTGEKVFLECVQDMDHENMFWYRQDPGLGLRLIYFSYDVKMKEKGDIPEGYSVSREKKERFSLILESASTNQTSMYLCASSLSRDGNTIYFGEGSWLTVV.

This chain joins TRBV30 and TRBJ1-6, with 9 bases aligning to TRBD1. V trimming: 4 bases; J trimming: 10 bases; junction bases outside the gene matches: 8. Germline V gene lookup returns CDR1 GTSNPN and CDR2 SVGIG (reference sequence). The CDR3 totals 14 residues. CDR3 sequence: CAWNPGQGPSPLHF. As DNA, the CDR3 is TGTGCCTGGAACCCGGGACAGGGTCCCTCACCCCTCCACTTT.

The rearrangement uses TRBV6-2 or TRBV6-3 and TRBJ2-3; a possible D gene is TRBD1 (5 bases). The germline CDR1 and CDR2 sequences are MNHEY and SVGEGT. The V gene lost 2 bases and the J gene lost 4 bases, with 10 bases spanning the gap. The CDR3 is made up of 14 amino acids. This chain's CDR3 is CASSYIQGSDTQYF. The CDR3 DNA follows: TGTGCCAGCAGTTACATTCAGGGTTCAGATACGCAGTATTTT.

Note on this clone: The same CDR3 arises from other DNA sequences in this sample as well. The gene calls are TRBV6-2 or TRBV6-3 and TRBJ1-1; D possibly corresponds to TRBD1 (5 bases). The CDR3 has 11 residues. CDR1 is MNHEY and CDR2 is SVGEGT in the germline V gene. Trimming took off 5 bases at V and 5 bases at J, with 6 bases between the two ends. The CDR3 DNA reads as TGTGCCAGCAGTCAGGGAACTGAAGCTTTCTTT. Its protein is CASSQGTEAFF.

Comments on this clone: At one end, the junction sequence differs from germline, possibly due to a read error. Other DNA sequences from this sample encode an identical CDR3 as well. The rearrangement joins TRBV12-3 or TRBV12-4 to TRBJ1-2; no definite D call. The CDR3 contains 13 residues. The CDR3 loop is CASSLGRNYGYTF. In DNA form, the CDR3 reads TGTGCCAGCAGCTTAGGGAGAAACTACGGCTACACCTTC.

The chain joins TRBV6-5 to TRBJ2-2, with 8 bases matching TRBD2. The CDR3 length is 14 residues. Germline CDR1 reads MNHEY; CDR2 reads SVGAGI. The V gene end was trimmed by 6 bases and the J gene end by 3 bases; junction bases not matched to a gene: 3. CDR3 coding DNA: TGTGCCAGCAGAACGGGGGGGGACACCGGGGAGCTGTTTTTT. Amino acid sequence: CASRTGGDTGELFF.

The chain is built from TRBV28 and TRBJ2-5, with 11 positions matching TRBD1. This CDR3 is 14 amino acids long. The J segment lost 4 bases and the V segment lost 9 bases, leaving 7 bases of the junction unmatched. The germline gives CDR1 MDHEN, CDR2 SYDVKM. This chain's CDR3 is CASAGQGEGETQYF. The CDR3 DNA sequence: TGTGCCAGTGCGGGACAGGGGGAGGGAGAGACCCAGTACTTC.

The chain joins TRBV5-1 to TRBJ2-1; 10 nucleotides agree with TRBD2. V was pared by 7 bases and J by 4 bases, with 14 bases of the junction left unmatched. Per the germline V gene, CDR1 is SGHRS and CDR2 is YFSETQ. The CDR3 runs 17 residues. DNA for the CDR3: TGCGCCAGCGCGAGCGCTTCCGGGACTAGCGCTTACAATGAGCAGTTCTTC. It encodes CASASASGTSAYNEQFF.

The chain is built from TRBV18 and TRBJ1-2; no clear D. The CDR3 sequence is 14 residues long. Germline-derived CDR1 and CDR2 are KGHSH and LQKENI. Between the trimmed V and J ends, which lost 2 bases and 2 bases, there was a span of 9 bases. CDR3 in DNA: TGTGCCAGCTCACCAGAGGGAATAAACTATGGCTACACCTTC. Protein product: CASSPEGINYGYTF.

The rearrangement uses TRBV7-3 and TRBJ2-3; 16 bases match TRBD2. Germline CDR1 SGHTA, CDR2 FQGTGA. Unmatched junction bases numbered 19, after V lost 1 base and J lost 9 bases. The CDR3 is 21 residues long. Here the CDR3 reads CASSLISIPGLAGGPFRTQYF. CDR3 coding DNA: TGTGCCAGCAGCTTAATCTCCATCCCGGGACTAGCGGGGGGGCCGTTTAGAACGCAGTATTTT.